One T cell receptor (beta chain) is described in this entry. Its antigen is not identified. The data originate from a study of early stage breast cancer tumors. Findings and caveats of the study: Bulk DNA sequencing of unsorted cells missed chain pairing and markers. Most shared enriched TCRB sequences were commonly generated ones.

CDR3 length equals 15 residues. The V and J ends lost 4 bases and 8 bases, in that order; junction bases with no gene match: 8. The V gene's germline CDR1 is SGHDT and CDR2 YYEEEE. Sequencing used immunoSEQ multiplex PCR; TCRdb keeps in-frame clones, though not all of them. The sample holds fewer than 50,000 clones, about 78% seen once. The receptor was isolated from a person aged 45 to 59 with breast cancer. The chain couples TRBV5-6 to TRBJ1-6; the match to TRBD1 covers 8 bases. The sequenced material came from blood. For the CDR3, the DNA is TGTGCCAGCAGCCCCCAGGGGGCTGATTATTCACCCCTCCACTTT. It encodes CASSPQGADYSPLHF. The full variable domain, rest sourced from reference TRBV5-6 and TRBJ1-6, is DAGVTQSPTHLIKTRGQQVTLRCSPKSGHDTVSWYQQALGQGPQFIFQYYEEEERQRGNFPDRFSGHQFPNYSSELNVNALLLGDSALYLCASSPQGADYSPLHFGNGTRLTVT.